Listed below are T cell receptor beta chains from one sample, sequenced in a study of early T cells in non-severe SARS-CoV-2 infection. TCRdb reanalysed the 5' RACE reads using MiXCR and keeps one entry per CDR3 protein. The sample has tens of thousands of distinct CDR3 sequences, just over 20% seen once. Sequencing was performed on whole blood, taken at baseline. These receptors were taken from an adult who was a healthcare worker with PCR-confirmed SARS-CoV-2 infection or an uninfected control (not recorded which). Each CDR3 is given with its conserved first and last residue. A D gene is named only where the DNA matches it firmly. Where a row states a size, it is once, few, many or the class of an expanded clone; other rows omit it.

cdr3_length: 12; clone_size: few; j_call: TRBJ1-2; v_call: TRBV6-2/TRBV6-3; d_call: NA; cdr3_aa: CASRRSNYGYTF; cdr3_nt: TGTGCCAGCAGACGTTCTAACTATGGCTACACCTTC
cdr3_length: 12; clone_size: NA; j_call: TRBJ1-1; v_call: TRBV7-9; d_call: NA; cdr3_aa: CASSSGTGYHFF; cdr3_nt: TGTGCCAGCAGCTCCGGTACAGGGTATCATTTCTTT
cdr3_length: 18; clone_size: NA; j_call: TRBJ2-7; v_call: TRBV9; d_call: TRBD1; cdr3_aa: CASSVAPRRQGGTYEQYF; cdr3_nt: TGTGCCAGCAGCGTAGCCCCCCGCCGACAGGGGGGGACCTACGAGCAGTACTTC
cdr3_length: 14; clone_size: few; j_call: TRBJ2-6; v_call: TRBV28; d_call: NA; cdr3_aa: CASSGTSGANVLTF; cdr3_nt: TGTGCCAGCAGTGGGACCTCTGGGGCCAACGTCCTGACTTTC
cdr3_length: 15; clone_size: few; j_call: TRBJ1-1; v_call: TRBV9; d_call: NA; cdr3_aa: CASSVDWTANTEAFF; cdr3_nt: TGTGCCAGCAGCGTAGACTGGACGGCGAACACTGAAGCTTTCTTT
cdr3_length: 14; clone_size: few; j_call: TRBJ2-5; v_call: TRBV7-3; d_call: TRBD1; cdr3_aa: CASSLTGGEETQYF; cdr3_nt: TGTGCCAGCAGCTTAACAGGGGGCGAAGAGACCCAGTACTTC
cdr3_length: 12; clone_size: many; j_call: TRBJ2-2; v_call: TRBV7-6; d_call: NA; cdr3_aa: CASSFTTGELFF; cdr3_nt: TGTGCCAGCAGCTTCACCACCGGGGAGCTGTTTTTT
cdr3_length: 14; clone_size: few; j_call: TRBJ2-3; v_call: TRBV9; d_call: NA; cdr3_aa: CASSVDTVTDTQYF; cdr3_nt: TGTGCCAGCAGTGTAGACACGGTCACAGATACGCAGTATTTT
cdr3_length: 13; clone_size: NA; j_call: TRBJ2-7; v_call: TRBV4-2; d_call: NA; cdr3_aa: CASTSSGRNEQYF; cdr3_nt: TGTGCCAGCACCTCCAGCGGGCGAAACGAGCAGTACTTC
cdr3_length: 14; clone_size: NA; j_call: TRBJ2-2; v_call: TRBV12-3/TRBV12-4; d_call: NA; cdr3_aa: CASTHPRHTGELFF; cdr3_nt: TGTGCCAGCACCCATCCACGCCATACCGGGGAGCTGTTTTTT
cdr3_length: 15; clone_size: few; j_call: TRBJ2-2; v_call: TRBV6-1; d_call: NA; cdr3_aa: CASSERGRKTGELFF; cdr3_nt: TGTGCCAGCAGCGAAAGGGGGAGAAAGACCGGGGAGCTGTTTTTT
cdr3_length: 14; clone_size: NA; j_call: TRBJ2-5; v_call: TRBV3-1; d_call: NA; cdr3_aa: CASSQVVGRRTQYF; cdr3_nt: TGTGCCAGCAGCCAAGTGGTGGGGCGGCGGACCCAGTACTTC
cdr3_length: 15; clone_size: NA; j_call: TRBJ1-1; v_call: TRBV5-1; d_call: NA; cdr3_aa: CASSLPKTEGTEAFF; cdr3_nt: TGCGCCAGCAGCTTACCGAAGACGGAGGGCACTGAAGCTTTCTTT
cdr3_length: 14; clone_size: NA; j_call: TRBJ2-2; v_call: TRBV5-5; d_call: NA; cdr3_aa: CASSRGQNTGELFF; cdr3_nt: TGTGCCAGCAGCAGGGGACAGAACACCGGGGAGCTGTTTTTT
cdr3_length: 11; clone_size: few; j_call: TRBJ1-2; v_call: TRBV12-3/TRBV12-4; d_call: NA; cdr3_aa: CASSYAGGYTF; cdr3_nt: TGTGCCAGCAGTTATGCCGGGGGCTACACCTTC
cdr3_length: 15; clone_size: few; j_call: TRBJ1-3; v_call: TRBV9; d_call: NA; cdr3_aa: CASSGGVGSGNTIYF; cdr3_nt: TGTGCCAGCAGCGGGGGGGTCGGCTCTGGAAACACCATATATTTT
cdr3_length: 15; clone_size: few; j_call: TRBJ2-3; v_call: TRBV6-6; d_call: NA; cdr3_aa: CASSPDNTIVDTQYF; cdr3_nt: TGTGCCAGCAGCCCCGACAATACAATCGTGGATACGCAGTATTTT
cdr3_length: 15; clone_size: NA; j_call: TRBJ2-1; v_call: TRBV5-1; d_call: NA; cdr3_aa: CASSTSTSSYNEQFF; cdr3_nt: TGCGCCAGCAGCACAAGCACAAGCTCCTACAATGAGCAGTTCTTC
cdr3_length: 13; clone_size: once; j_call: TRBJ1-6; v_call: TRBV10-3; d_call: NA; cdr3_aa: CAISEPNNSPLHF; cdr3_nt: TGTGCCATCAGTGAACCGAATAATTCACCCCTCCACTTT
cdr3_length: 16; clone_size: many; j_call: TRBJ1-2; v_call: TRBV5-4; d_call: NA; cdr3_aa: CASSPRTLLGFYGYTF; cdr3_nt: TGTGCCAGCAGTCCAAGGACTCTCCTTGGGTTCTATGGCTACACCTTC
cdr3_length: 12; clone_size: NA; j_call: TRBJ2-1; v_call: TRBV12-3/TRBV12-4; d_call: NA; cdr3_aa: CASSSRRNEQFF; cdr3_nt: TGTGCCAGCAGTTCCAGGCGCAATGAGCAGTTCTTC
cdr3_length: 17; clone_size: NA; j_call: TRBJ1-5; v_call: TRBV7-8; d_call: NA; cdr3_aa: CASSLEAPSSLWQPQHF; cdr3_nt: TGTGCCAGCAGCTTAGAGGCCCCGTCTAGCCTTTGGCAGCCCCAGCATTTT
cdr3_length: 15; clone_size: many; j_call: TRBJ2-2; v_call: TRBV7-9; d_call: NA; cdr3_aa: CASRSRVGDTGELFF; cdr3_nt: TGTGCCAGCAGATCCAGGGTTGGCGACACCGGGGAGCTGTTTTTT
cdr3_length: 14; clone_size: NA; j_call: TRBJ2-7; v_call: TRBV20-1; d_call: NA; cdr3_aa: CSARDKWIWGEQYF; cdr3_nt: TGCAGTGCTAGAGATAAATGGATCTGGGGTGAGCAGTACTTC
cdr3_length: 14; clone_size: NA; j_call: TRBJ1-3; v_call: TRBV13; d_call: NA; cdr3_aa: CASRSQGTGNTIYF; cdr3_nt: TGTGCCAGCCGTTCACAGGGAACTGGAAACACCATATATTTT